This TCR beta chain was recovered during a study of metastatic and nonmetastatic thyroid tumors. For the study at large: Malignant thyroid and benign thyroid patients provided blood and tumor or nodule tissue whose repertoires were compared.

TCRdb re-called the PCR reads through MiXCR. The sample records just over 20,000 clones, 15% to 19% being singletons. Germline V gene data show CDR1 as MGHRA and CDR2 as YSYEKL. V was shortened by 0 bases and J by 4 bases, with 7 bases between the two germline ends. CDR3 size: 14 residues. This clone occurred many times. Thyroid surgery was preceded by no treatment in any patient. The chain carries TRBV4-1 and TRBJ1-5; no clear D gene. The sequence derives from a female donor with papillary thyroid cancer or a benign thyroid nodule (not recorded which). Some clones in this sample may be carry-over from other donors' samples. Sequenced input: blood. CDR3 DNA: TGCGCCAGCAGCCAAGACGCGGGGAATCAGCCCCAGCATTTT. Translated: CASSQDAGNQPQHF.